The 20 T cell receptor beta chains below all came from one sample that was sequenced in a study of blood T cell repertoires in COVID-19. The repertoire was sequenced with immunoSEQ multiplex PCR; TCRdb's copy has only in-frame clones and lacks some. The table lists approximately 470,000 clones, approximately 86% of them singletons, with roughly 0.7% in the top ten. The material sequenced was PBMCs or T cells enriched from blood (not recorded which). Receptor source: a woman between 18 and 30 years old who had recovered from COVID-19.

CDR3 coding DNA: TGCGCCAGCTTCGAACCAACAGGAAACTATGGCTACACCTTC. Encoded protein: CASFEPTGNYGYTF. The V and J genes are TRBV5-1 and TRBJ1-2; TRBD1 might be the D (5 bases). Trimming shortened V by 7 bases and J by 2 bases, and 15 bases separated the two germline ends. The CDR3 covers 14 residues. From germline, CDR1 is SGHRS and CDR2 YFSETQ.

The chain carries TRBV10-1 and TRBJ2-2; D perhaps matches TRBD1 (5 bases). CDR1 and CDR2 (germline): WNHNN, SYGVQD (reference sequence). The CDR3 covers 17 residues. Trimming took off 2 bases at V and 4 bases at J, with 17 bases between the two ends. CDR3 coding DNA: TGCGCCAGCAGTGAGACCTCCCTAGGGGTCCTCACCGGGGAGCTGTTTTTT. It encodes CASSETSLGVLTGELFF.

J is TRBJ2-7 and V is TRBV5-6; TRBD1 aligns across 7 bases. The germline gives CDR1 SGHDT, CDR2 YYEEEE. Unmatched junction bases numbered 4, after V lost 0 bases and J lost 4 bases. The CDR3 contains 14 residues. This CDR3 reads CASSLGDRPYEQYF. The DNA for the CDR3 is TGTGCCAGCAGCTTGGGGGACAGACCTTACGAGCAGTACTTC.

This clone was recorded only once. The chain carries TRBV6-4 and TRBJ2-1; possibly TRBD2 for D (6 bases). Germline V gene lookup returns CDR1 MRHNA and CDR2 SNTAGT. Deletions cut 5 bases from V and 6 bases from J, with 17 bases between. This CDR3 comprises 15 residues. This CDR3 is CASSLSGSKANEQFF. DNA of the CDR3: TGTGCCAGCAGTTTGAGCGGGTCGAAAGCCAATGAGCAGTTCTTC.

The CDR3 bases are TGCGCCAGCAGCTTGGGGCCACAGGGTGAGGGATACGAGCAGTACTTC. It is translated as CASSLGPQGEGYEQYF. The chain couples TRBV5-1 to TRBJ2-7; tentatively, D is TRBD1 (6 bases). V was shortened by 0 bases and J by 4 bases, with 17 bases between the two germline ends. Per germline, CDR1 SGHRS and CDR2 YFSETQ. CDR3 size: 16 residues. The whole variable domain, filled in from reference TRBV5-1 and TRBJ2-7, reads KAGVTQTPRYLIKTRGQQVTLSCSPISGHRSVSWYQQTPGQGLQFLFEYFSETQRNKGNFPGRFSGRQFSNSRSEMNVSTLELGDSALYLCASSLGPQGEGYEQYFGPGTRLTVT.

CDR3: CAIAEGENQPQHF. Here the CDR3 DNA reads TGTGCTATCGCTGAGGGAGAGAATCAGCCCCAGCATTTT. The gene calls are TRBV12-5 and TRBJ1-5; no clear D gene. Germline CDR1 LGHNT, CDR2 FRNRAP. With 10 bases removed from V and 4 bases from J, the gap between germline ends came to 14 bases. The CDR3 loop spans 13 amino acids.

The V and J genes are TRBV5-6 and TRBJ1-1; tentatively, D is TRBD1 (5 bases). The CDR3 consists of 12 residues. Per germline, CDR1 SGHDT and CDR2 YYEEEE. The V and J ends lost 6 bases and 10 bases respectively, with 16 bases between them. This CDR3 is CASIKLGDSAFF. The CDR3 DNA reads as TGTGCCAGCATCAAGTTGGGGGACTCAGCTTTCTTT.

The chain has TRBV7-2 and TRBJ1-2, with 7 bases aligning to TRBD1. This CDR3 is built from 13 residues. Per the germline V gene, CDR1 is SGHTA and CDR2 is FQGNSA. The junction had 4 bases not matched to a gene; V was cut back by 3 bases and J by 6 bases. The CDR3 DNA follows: TGTGCCAGCAGCTTTCGACAGGGTGATGGCTACACCTTC. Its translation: CASSFRQGDGYTF.

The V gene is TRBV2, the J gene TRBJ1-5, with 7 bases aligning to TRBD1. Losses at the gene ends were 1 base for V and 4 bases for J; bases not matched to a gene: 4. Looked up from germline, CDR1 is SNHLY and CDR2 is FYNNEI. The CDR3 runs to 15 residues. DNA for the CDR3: TGTGCCAGCAGTGAAGACCGACAGGGAAATCAGCCCCAGCATTTT. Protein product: CASSEDRQGNQPQHF.

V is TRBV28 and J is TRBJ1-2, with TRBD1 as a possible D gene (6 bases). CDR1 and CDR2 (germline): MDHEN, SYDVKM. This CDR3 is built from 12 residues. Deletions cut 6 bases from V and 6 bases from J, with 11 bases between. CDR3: CASRHRVDGYTF. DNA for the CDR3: TGTGCCAGCAGGCACAGGGTAGATGGCTACACCTTC.

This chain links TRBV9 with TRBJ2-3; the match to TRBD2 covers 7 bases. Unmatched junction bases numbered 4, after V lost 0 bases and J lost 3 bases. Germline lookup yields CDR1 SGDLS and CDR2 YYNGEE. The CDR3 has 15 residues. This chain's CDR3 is CASSVEWGGTDTQYF. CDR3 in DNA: TGTGCCAGCAGCGTAGAGTGGGGGGGGACAGATACGCAGTATTTT.

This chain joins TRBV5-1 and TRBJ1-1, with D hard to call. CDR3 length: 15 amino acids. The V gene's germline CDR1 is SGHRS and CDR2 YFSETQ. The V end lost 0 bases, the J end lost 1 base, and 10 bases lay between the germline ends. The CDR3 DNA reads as TGCGCCAGCAGCTTGGACGGGGTACCGAACACTGAAGCTTTCTTT. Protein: CASSLDGVPNTEAFF.

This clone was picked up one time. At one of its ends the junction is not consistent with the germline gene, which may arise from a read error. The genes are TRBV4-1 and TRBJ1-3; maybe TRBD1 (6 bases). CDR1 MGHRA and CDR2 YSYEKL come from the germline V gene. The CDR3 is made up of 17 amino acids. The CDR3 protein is CASSKEGHGRFRNTIYF. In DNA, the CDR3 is TGCGCCAGCAGCAAAGAGGGACACGGACGTTTTCGAAACACCATATATTTT.

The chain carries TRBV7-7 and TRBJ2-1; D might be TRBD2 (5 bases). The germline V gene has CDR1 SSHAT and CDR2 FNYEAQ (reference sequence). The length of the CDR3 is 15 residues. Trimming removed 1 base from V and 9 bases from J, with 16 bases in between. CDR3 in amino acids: CASSLGTPGGGEQFF. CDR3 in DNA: TGTGCCAGCAGCTTAGGGACTCCCGGAGGAGGTGAGCAGTTCTTC.

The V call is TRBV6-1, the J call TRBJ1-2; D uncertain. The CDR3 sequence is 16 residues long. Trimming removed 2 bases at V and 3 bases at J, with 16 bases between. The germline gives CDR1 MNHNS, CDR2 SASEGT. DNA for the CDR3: TGTGCCAGCAGTGAATTGGCTCCCTCACAACACTATGGCTACACCTTC. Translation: CASSELAPSQHYGYTF.

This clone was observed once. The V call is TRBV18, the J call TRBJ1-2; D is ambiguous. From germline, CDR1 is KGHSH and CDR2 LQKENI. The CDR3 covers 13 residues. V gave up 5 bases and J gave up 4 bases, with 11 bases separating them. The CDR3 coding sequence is TGTGCCAGCTCAGAGCAAGGAGGCTATGGCTACACCTTC. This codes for CASSEQGGYGYTF.

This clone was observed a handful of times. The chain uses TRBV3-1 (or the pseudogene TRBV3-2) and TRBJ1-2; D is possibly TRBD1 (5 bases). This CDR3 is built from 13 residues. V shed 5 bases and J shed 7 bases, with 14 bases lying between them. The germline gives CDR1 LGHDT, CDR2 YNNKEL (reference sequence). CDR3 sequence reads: CASSFLQGSGYTF. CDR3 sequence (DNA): TGTGCCAGCAGCTTCCTCCAGGGTAGTGGCTACACCTTC.

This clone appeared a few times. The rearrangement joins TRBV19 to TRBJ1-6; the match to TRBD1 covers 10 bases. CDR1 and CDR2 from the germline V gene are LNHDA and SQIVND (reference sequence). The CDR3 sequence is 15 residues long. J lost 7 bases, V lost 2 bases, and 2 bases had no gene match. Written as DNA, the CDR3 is TGTGCCAGTAGTATATCGACAGGGGGCAATTCACCCCTCCACTTT. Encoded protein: CASSISTGGNSPLHF.

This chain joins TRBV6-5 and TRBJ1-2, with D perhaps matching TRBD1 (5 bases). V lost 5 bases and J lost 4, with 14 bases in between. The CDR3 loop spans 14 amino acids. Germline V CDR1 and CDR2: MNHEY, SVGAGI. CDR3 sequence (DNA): TGTGCCAGCAGTCCCCCTGGAGGGGTCTATGGCTACACCTTC. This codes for CASSPPGGVYGYTF.

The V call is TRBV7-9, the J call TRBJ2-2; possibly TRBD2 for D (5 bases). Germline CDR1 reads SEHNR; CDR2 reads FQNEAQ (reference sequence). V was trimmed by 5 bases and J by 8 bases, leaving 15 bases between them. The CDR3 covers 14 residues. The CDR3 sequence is CASSLTSGFGELFF. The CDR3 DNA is TGTGCCAGCAGCCTCACCTCGGGGTTTGGGGAGCTGTTTTTT.